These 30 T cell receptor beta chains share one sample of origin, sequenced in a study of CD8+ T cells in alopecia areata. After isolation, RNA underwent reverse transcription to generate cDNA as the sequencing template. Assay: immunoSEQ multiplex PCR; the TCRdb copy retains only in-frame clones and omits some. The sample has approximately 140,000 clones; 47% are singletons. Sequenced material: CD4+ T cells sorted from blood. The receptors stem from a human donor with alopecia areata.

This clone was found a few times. DNA for the CDR3: TGTGCCAGCAGCTTAAAACCTAATGAAAAACTGTTTTTT. Translated, it gives CASSLKPNEKLFF. The rearrangement uses TRBV7-9 and TRBJ1-4; D not resolved. V was shortened by 2 bases and J by 3 bases, with 4 bases between the two germline ends. The CDR3 is 13 amino acids. Germline-derived CDR1 and CDR2 are SEHNR and FQNEAQ (reference sequence).

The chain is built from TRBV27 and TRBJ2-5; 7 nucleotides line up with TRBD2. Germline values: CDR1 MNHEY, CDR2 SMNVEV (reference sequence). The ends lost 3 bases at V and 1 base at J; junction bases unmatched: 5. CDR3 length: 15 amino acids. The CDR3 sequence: CASSFRLASQETQYF. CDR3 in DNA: TGTGCCAGCAGTTTTAGACTAGCCAGCCAAGAGACCCAGTACTTC.

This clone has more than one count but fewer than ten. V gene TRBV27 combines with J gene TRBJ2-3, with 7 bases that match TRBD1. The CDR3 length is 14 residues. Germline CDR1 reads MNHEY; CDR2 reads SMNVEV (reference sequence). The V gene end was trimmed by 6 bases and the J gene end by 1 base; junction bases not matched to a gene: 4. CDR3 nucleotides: TGTGCCAGCAGCGGACAGGCCGGCACAGATACGCAGTATTTT. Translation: CASSGQAGTDTQYF.

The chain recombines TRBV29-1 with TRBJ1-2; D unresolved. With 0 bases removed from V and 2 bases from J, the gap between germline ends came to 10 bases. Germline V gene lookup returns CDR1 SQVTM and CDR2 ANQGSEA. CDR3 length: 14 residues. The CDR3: CSVEEGFENYGYTF. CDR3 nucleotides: TGCAGCGTTGAAGAGGGTTTTGAGAACTATGGCTACACCTTC.

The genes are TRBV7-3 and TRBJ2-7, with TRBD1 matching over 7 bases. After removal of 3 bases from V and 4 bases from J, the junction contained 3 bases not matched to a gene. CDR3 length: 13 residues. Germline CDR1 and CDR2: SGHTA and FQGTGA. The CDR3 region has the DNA TGTGCCAGCAGCTTGGGACAGAGGTACGAGCAGTACTTC. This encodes CASSLGQRYEQYF. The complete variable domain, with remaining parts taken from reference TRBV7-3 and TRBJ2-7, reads GAGVSQTPSNKVTEKGKYVELRCDPISGHTALYWYRQSLGQGPEFLIYFQGTGAADDSGLPNDRFFAVRPEGSVSTLKIQRTERGDSAVYLCASSLGQRYEQYFGPGTRLTVT.

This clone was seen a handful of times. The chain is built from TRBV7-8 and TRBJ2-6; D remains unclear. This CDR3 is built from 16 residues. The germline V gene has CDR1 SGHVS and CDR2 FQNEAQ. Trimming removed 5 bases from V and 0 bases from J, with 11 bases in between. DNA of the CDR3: TGTGCCAGCAGCGCCGCATGGAACTCTGGGGCCAACGTCCTGACTTTC. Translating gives CASSAAWNSGANVLTF. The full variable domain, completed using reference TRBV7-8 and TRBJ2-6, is GAGVSQSPRYKVAKRGQDVALRCDPISGHVSLFWYQQALGQGPEFLTYFQNEAQLDKSGLPSDRFFAERPEGSVSTLKIQRTQQEDSAVYLCASSAAWNSGANVLTFGAGSRLTVL.

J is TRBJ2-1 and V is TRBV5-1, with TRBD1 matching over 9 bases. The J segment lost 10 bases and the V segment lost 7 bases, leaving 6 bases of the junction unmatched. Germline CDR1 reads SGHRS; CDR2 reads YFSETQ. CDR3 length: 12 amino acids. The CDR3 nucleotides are TGCGCCAGCGGGACAGGGACGGCGGAGCAGTTCTTC. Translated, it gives CASGTGTAEQFF.

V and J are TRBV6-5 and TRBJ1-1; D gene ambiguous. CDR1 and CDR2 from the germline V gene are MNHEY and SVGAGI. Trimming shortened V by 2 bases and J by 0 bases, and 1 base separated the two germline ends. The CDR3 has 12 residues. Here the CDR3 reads CASSYVNTEAFF. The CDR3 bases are TGTGCCAGCAGTTACGTGAACACTGAAGCTTTCTTT.

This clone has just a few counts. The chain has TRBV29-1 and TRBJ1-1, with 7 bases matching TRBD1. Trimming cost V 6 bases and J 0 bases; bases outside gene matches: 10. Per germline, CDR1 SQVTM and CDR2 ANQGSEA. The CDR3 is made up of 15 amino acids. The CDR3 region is CSVLNPTGLNTEAFF. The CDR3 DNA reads TGCAGCGTCCTAAACCCGACAGGGCTGAACACTGAAGCTTTCTTT. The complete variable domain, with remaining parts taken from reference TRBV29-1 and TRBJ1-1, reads SAVISQKPSRDICQRGTSLTIQCQVDSQVTMMFWYRQQPGQSLTLIATANQGSEATYESGFVIDKFPISRPNLTFSTLTVSNMSPEDSSIYLCSVLNPTGLNTEAFFGQGTRLTVV.

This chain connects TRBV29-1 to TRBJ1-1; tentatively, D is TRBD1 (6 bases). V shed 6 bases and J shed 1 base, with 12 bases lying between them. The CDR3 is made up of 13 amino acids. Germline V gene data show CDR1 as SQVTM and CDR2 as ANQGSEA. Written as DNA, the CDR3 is TGCAGCGTCATGCGGGGGGCGAACACTGAAGCTTTCTTT. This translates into CSVMRGANTEAFF.

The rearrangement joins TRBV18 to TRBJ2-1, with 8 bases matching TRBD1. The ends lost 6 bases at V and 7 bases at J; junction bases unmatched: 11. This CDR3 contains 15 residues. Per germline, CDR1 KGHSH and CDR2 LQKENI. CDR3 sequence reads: CASSQGTGPLNEQFF. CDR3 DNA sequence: TGTGCCAGCTCCCAAGGGACAGGTCCCCTAAATGAGCAGTTCTTC.

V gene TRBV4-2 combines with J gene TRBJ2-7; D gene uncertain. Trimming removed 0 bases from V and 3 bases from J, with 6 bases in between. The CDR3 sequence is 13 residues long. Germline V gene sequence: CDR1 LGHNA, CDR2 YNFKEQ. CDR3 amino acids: CASSQDGYYEQYF. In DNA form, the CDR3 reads TGTGCCAGCAGCCAAGATGGGTACTACGAGCAGTACTTC.

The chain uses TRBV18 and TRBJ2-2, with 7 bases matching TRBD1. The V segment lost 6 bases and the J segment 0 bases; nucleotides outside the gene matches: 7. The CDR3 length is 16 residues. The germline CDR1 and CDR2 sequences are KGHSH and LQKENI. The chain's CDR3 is CASSGTAAANTGELFF. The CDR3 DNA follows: TGTGCCAGCTCCGGGACAGCCGCCGCGAACACCGGGGAGCTGTTTTTT.

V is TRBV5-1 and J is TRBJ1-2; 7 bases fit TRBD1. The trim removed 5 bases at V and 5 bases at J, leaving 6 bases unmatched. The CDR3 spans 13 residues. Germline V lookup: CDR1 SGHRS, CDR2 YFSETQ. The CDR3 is CASRSPGQYGYTF. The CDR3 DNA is TGCGCCAGCAGGTCGCCGGGACAGTATGGCTACACCTTC. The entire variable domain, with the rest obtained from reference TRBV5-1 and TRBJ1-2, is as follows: KAGVTQTPRYLIKTRGQQVTLSCSPISGHRSVSWYQQTPGQGLQFLFEYFSETQRNKGNFPGRFSGRQFSNSRSEMNVSTLELGDSALYLCASRSPGQYGYTFGSGTRLTVV.

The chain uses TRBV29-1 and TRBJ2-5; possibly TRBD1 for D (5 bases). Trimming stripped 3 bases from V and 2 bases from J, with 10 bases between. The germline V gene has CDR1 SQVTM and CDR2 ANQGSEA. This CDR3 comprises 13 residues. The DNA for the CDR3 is TGCAGCGTTGAGCGGTGGACACAAGAGACCCAGTACTTC. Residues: CSVERWTQETQYF.

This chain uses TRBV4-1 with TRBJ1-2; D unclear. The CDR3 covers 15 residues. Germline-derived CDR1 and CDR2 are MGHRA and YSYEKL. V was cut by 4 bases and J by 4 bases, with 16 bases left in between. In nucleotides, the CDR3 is TGCGCCAGCAGCCCCTTGGACCGAGGAGGCTATGGCTACACCTTC. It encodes CASSPLDRGGYGYTF.

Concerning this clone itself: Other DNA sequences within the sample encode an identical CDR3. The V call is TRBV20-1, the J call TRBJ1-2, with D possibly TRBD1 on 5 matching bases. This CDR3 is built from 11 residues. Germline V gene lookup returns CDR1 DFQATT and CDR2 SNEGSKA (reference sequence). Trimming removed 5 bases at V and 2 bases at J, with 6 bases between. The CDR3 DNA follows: TGCAGTGCTGGGGACAACTATGGCTACACCTTC. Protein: CSAGDNYGYTF.

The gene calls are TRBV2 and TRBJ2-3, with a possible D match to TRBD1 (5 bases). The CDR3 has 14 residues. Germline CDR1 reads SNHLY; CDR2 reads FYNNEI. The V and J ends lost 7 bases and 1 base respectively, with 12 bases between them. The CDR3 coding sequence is TGTGCCAGCACCAATCAAGGGGGCACAGATACGCAGTATTTT. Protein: CASTNQGGTDTQYF.

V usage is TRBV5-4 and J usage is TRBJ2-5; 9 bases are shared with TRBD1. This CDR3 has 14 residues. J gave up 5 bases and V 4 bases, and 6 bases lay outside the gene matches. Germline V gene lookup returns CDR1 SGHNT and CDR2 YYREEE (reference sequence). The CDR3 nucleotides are TGTGCCAGCAGCGTAACAGGGGGCCCTGAGACCCAGTACTTC. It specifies CASSVTGGPETQYF.

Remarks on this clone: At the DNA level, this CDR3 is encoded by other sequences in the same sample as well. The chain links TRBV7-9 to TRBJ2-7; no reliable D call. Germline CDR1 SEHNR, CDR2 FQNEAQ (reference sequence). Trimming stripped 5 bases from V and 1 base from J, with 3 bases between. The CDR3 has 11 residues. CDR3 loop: CASSPSYEQYF. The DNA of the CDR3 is TGTGCCAGCAGCCCATCCTACGAGCAGTACTTC.

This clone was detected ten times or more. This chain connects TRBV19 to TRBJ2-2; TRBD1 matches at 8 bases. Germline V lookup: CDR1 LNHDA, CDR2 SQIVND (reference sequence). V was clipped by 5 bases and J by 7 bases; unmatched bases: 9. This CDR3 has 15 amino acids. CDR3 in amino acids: CASSPGTGSGGELFF. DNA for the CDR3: TGTGCCAGTAGTCCCGGGACAGGCTCTGGCGGGGAGCTGTTTTTT.

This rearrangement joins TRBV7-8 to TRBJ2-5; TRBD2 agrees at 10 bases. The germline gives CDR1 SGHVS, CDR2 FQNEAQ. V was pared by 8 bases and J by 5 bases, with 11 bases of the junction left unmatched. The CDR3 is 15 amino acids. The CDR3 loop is CASGNQRGGLETQYF. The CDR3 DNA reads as TGTGCCAGCGGCAACCAGCGGGGGGGGCTGGAGACCCAGTACTTC.

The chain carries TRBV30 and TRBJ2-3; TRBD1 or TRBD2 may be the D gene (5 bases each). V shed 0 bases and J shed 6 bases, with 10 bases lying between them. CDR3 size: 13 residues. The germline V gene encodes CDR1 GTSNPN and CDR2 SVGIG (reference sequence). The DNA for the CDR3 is TGTGCCTGGAGTGTAGACCGGGGCGATACGCAGTATTTT. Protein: CAWSVDRGDTQYF.

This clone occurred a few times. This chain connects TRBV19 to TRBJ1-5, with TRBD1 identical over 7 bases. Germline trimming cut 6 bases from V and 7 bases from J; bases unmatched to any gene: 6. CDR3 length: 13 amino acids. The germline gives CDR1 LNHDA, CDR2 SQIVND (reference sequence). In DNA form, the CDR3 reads TGTGCCAGTAGGCCTCAGGGGGAGCAGCCCCAGCATTTT. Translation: CASRPQGEQPQHF.

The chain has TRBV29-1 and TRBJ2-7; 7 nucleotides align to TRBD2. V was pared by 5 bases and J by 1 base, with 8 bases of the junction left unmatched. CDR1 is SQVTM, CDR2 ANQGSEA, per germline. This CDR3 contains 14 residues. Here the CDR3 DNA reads TGCAGCGTTCTCGGAGTAGCGGGTTCCTACGAGCAGTACTTC. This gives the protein CSVLGVAGSYEQYF.

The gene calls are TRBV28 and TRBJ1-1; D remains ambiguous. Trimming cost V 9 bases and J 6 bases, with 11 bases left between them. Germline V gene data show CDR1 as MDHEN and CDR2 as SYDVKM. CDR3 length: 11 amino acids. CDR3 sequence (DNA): TGTGCCAGTTGTTACCTATCTGAAGCTTTCTTT. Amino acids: CASCYLSEAFF.

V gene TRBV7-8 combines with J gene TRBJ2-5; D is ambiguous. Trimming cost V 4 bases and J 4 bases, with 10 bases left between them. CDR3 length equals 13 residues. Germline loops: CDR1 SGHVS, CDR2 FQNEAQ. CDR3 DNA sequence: TGTGCCAGCAGCTCCCGGTTACGAGAGACCCAGTACTTC. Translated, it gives CASSSRLRETQYF. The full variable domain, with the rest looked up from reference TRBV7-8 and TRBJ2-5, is GAGVSQSPRYKVAKRGQDVALRCDPISGHVSLFWYQQALGQGPEFLTYFQNEAQLDKSGLPSDRFFAERPEGSVSTLKIQRTQQEDSAVYLCASSSRLRETQYFGPGTRLLVL.

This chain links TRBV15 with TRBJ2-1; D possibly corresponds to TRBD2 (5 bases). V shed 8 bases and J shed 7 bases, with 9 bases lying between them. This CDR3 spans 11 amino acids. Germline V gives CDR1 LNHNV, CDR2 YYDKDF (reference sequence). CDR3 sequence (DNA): TGTGCCACCCTATCGGGAAATGAGCAGTTCTTC. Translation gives CATLSGNEQFF.

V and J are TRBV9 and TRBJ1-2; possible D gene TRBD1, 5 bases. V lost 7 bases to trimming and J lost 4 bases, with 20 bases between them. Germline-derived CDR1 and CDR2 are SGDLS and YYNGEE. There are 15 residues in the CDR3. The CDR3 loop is CASARGGAQTYGYTF. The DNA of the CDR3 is TGTGCCAGCGCGAGGGGAGGGGCTCAGACCTATGGCTACACCTTC. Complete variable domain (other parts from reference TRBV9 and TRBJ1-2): DSGVTQTPKHLITATGQRVTLRCSPRSGDLSVYWYQQSLDQGLQFLIQYYNGEERAKGNILERFSAQQFPDLHSELNLSSLELGDSALYFCASARGGAQTYGYTFGSGTRLTVV.

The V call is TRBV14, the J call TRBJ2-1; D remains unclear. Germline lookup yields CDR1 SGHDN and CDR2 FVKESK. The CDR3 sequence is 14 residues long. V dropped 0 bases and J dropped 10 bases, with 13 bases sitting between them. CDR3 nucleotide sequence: TGTGCCAGCAGCCAAGATCTAGTGGGCAGGGAGCAGTTCTTC. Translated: CASSQDLVGREQFF. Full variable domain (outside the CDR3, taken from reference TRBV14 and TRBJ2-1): EAGVTQFPSHSVIEKGQTVTLRCDPISGHDNLYWYRRVMGKEIKFLLHFVKESKQDESGMPNNRFLAERTGGTYSTLKVQPAELEDSGVYFCASSQDLVGREQFFGPGTRLTVL.